The source of this TCR beta chain is a study of OX40 agonist ivuxolimab in advanced cancers. Profiling relied on immunoSEQ multiplex PCR, and the TCRdb table lists in-frame clones only, not all of them. Among about 67,000 clones listed, approximately 80% were seen once. Excluded were patients having autoimmune disease history or systemic immunosuppression. J was trimmed by 6 bases and V by 10 bases; bases with no gene match: 12. The CDR3 extends over 15 amino acids. CDR1 is MGHRA, CDR2 YSYEKL, per germline. The clonotype comes from an adult with an advanced solid tumor such as melanoma, head and neck, liver or kidney cancer. Sequenced material: CD4+ or CD8+ T cells sorted from blood, taken in a trial of the OX40 agonist ivuxolimab. The chain has TRBV4-1 and TRBJ2-3, with 11 nucleotides matching TRBD1. The CDR3 coding sequence is TGCGCCACCAAGGACAGGGGGCTACCCCGGGATACGCAGTATTTT. It yields the protein CATKDRGLPRDTQYF.